The present T cell receptor beta chain was sequenced within a study of post-analysis software for immune sequencing data. Study results and limitations: Five or six TRBV segments, TRBV5-6, TRBV5-1 and TRBV20-1 among them, were found more frequent in patients than controls.

Trimming took 0 bases from V and 6 from J, leaving 18 bases between them. The CDR3 consists of 16 residues. Germline CDR1 and CDR2: DFQATT and SNEGSKA (reference sequence). The authors incorporated unique molecular identifiers into the TCR beta cDNA libraries. TCRdb re-called the PCR reads with MiXCR, one entry per CDR3 protein. This table has about 460,000 distinct CDR3 sequences, nearly 45% appearing once. This clonotype was counted between two and nine times. Its matching antigen is unknown. This chain uses TRBV20-1 with TRBJ2-1; D perhaps matches TRBD2 (5 bases). Sequencing used blood. The source of this sequence is a girl aged 10 to 17 with multiple sclerosis. CDR3 region: CSARDPTILKGNEQFF. The CDR3 DNA is TGCAGTGCTAGAGATCCGACTATTTTGAAGGGCAATGAGCAGTTCTTC.